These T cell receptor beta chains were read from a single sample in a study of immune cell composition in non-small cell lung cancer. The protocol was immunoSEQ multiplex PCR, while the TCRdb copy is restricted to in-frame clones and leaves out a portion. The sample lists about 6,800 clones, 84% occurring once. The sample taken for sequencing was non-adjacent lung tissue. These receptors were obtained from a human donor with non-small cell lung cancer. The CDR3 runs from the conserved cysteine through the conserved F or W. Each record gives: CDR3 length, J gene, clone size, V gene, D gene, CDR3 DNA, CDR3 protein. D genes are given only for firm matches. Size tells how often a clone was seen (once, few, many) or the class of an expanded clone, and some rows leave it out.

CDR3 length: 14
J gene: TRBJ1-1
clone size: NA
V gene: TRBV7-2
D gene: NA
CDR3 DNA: TGTGCCAGCAGCTCCGGACTGCTGAACACTGAAGCTTTCTTT
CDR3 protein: CASSSGLLNTEAFF

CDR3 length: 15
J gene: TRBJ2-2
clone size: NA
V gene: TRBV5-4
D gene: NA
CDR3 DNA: TGTGCCAGCAGTTTACGGACAGTGAACACCGGGGAGCTGTTTTTT
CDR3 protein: CASSLRTVNTGELFF

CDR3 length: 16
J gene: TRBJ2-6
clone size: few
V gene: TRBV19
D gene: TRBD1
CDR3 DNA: TGTGCCAGTAGTATAACAGGGGGCGGTGGGGCCAACGTCCTGACTTTC
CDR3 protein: CASSITGGGGANVLTF

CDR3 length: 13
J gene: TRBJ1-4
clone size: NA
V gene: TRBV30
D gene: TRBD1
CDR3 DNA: TGTGCCTGGAGTGTACAGGGGAATGAAAAACTGTTTTTT
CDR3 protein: CAWSVQGNEKLFF

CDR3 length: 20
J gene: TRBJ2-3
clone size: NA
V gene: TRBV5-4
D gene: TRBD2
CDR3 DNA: TGTGCCAGCAGCTTGGGGGGTACTAGCGGGGCCTTCCCGAGCACAGATACGCAGTATTTT
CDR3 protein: CASSLGGTSGAFPSTDTQYF

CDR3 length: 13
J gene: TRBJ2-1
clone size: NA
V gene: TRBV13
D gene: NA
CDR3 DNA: TGTGCCAGCAGCTTAGACAGAAGCAATGAGCAGTTCTTC
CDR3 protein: CASSLDRSNEQFF

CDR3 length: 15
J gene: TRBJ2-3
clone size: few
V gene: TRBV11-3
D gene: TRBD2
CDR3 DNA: TGTGCCAGCAGCTGGACTAGCGGGGGGGCAGATACGCAGTATTTT
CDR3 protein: CASSWTSGGADTQYF

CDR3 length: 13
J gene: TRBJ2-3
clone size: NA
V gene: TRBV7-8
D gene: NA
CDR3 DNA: TGTGCCAGCAGCTCCCCCGCCACAGATACGCAGTATTTT
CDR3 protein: CASSSPATDTQYF

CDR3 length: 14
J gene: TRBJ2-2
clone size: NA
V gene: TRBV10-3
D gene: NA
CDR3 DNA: TGTGCCCCCTCATGGCCTAGCGTCACCGGGGAGCTGTTTTTT
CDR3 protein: CAPSWPSVTGELFF

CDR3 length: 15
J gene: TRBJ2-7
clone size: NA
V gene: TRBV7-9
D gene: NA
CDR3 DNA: TGTGCCAGCAGCTTAGCAGGACAGCGTTCCTACGAGCAGTACTTC
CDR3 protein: CASSLAGQRSYEQYF

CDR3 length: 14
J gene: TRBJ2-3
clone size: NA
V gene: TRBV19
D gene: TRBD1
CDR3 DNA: TGTGCCAGTAGGGACAGGACAGTCTCGGATACGCAGTATTTT
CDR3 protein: CASRDRTVSDTQYF

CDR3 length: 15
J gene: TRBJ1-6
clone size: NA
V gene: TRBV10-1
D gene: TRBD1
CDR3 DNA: TGCGCCAGCAGGAGGACAGGGGGTCTGAATTCACCCCTCCACTTT
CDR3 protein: CASRRTGGLNSPLHF

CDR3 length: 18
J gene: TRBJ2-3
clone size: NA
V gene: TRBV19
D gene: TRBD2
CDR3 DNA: TGTGCCAGTAGTATTAGGGCTAGCGGGGGGGCAGTAACAGATACGCAGTATTTT
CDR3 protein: CASSIRASGGAVTDTQYF

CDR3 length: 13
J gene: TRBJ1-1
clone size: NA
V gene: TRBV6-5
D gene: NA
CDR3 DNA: TGTGCCAGCAGTTCACAGGTGAACACTGAAGCTTTCTTT
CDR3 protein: CASSSQVNTEAFF

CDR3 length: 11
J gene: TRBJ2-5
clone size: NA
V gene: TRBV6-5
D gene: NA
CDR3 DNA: TGTGCCAGCAGTTACGGATCGACCCAGTACTTC
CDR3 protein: CASSYGSTQYF

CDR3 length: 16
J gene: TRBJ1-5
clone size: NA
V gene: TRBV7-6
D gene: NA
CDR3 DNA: TGTGCCAGCAGCGGGACGCAGGGGCTGGGAAATCAGCCCCAGCATTTT
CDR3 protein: CASSGTQGLGNQPQHF

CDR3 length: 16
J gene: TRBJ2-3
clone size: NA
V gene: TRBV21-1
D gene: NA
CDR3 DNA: TGTGCCAGCTCTAGGGGGGATGGCGGGGGCCAAGATACGCAGTATTTT
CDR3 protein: CASSRGDGGGQDTQYF

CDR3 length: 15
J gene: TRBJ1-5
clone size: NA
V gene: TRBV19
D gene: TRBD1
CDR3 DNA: TGTGCCAGTAGTTGGACAGGGGGCAGCAATCAGCCCCAGCATTTT
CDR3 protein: CASSWTGGSNQPQHF

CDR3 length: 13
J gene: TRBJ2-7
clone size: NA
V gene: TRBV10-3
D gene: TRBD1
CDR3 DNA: TGTGCCATCAGGGGGGACAGGGTTTACGAGCAGTACTTC
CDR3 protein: CAIRGDRVYEQYF

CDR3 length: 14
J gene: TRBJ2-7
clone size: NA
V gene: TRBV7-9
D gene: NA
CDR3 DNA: TGCGCCAGCAGCCCTGACATGACTCCCTACGAGCAGTACTTC
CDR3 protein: CASSPDMTPYEQYF

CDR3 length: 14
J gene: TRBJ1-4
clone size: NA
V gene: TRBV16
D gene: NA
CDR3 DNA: TGTGCCAGCAGCCCGGGACGGCAAATTGAAAAACTGTTTTTT
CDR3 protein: CASSPGRQIEKLFF

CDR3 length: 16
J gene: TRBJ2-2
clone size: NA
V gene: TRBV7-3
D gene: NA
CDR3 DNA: TGTGCCAGCAGTCCGGGGGGCCAATCTAACACCGGGGAGCTGTTTTTT
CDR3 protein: CASSPGGQSNTGELFF

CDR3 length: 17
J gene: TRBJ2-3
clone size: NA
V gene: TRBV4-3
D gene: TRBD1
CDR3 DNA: TGCGCCAGCAGCTTGGGGGCCGGGACAGGGTTGGCAGATACGCAGTATTTT
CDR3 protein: CASSLGAGTGLADTQYF

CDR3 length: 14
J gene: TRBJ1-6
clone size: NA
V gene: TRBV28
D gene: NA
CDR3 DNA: TGTGCCAGCAGTTTAGGGAGCTATAATTCACCCCTCCACTTT
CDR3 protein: CASSLGSYNSPLHF

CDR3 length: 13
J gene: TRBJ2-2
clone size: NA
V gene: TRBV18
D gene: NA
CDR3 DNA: TGTGCCAGCTCACCACCAGTCACCGGGGAGCTGTTTTTT
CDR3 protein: CASSPPVTGELFF

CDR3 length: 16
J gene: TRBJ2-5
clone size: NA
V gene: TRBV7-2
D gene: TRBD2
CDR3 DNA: TGTGCCAGCAGCCCGCTAGCGGGGGGGTACCAAGAGACCCAGTACTTC
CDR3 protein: CASSPLAGGYQETQYF

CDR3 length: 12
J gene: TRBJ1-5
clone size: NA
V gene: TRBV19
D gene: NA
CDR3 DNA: TGTGCCAGTAGTAAGGGCAATCAGCCCCAGCATTTT
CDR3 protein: CASSKGNQPQHF

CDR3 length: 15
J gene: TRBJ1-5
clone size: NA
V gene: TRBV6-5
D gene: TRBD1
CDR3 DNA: TGTGCCAGCAGCAGACGGGACAGGCTAGATCAGCCCCAGCATTTT
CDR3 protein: CASSRRDRLDQPQHF

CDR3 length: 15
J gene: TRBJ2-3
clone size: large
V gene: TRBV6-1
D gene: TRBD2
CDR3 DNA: TGTGCCAGCAGTGGGACTAGCGGGGGGGCAGATACGCAGTATTTT
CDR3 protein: CASSGTSGGADTQYF

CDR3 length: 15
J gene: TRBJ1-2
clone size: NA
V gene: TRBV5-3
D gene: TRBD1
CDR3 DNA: TGTGCCAGAAGCCCCCCCGGGACAGGCGACTATGGCTACACCTTC
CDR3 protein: CARSPPGTGDYGYTF

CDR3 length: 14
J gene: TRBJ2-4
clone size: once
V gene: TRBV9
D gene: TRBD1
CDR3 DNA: TGTGCCAGCAGCGCCACAGGGGGCCAAAACATTCAGTACTTC
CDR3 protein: CASSATGGQNIQYF

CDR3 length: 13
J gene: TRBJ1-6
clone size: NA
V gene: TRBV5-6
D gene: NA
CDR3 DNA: TGTGCCAGCAGCTTGGCTTTCAATTCACCCCTCCACTTT
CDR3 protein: CASSLAFNSPLHF

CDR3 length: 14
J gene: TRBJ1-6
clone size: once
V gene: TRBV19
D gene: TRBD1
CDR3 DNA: TGTGCCAGTAGTGACAGGGCCCATAATTCACCCCTCCACTTT
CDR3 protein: CASSDRAHNSPLHF

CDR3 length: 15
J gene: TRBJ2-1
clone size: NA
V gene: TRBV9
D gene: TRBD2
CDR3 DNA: TGTGCCAGCAGCGGGACTAGCGGGGGCCTTAGGGAGCAGTTCTTC
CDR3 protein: CASSGTSGGLREQFF

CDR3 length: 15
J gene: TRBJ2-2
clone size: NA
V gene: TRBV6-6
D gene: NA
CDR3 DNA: TGTGCCAGCAGTTACGGGCGGGGGAACACCGGGGAGCTGTTTTTT
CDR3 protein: CASSYGRGNTGELFF

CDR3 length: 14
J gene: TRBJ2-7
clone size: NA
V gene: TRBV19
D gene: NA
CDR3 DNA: TGTGCCAGTAGTATGGCAGGGGCCTCCTACGAGCAGTACTTC
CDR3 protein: CASSMAGASYEQYF

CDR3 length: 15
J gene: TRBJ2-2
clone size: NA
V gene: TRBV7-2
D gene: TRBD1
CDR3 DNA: TGTGCCAGCACCTCCGCAGGGGGGAACACCGGGGAGCTGTTTTTT
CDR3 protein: CASTSAGGNTGELFF

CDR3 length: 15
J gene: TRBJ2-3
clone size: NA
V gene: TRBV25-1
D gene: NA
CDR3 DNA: TGTGCCAGCAACCCAGGGATCTCTAGCACAGATACGCAGTATTTT
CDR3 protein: CASNPGISSTDTQYF

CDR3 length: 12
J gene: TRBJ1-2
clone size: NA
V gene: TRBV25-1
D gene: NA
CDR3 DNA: TGTGCCAGCGCCCGGGGAAACTATGGCTACACCTTC
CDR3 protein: CASARGNYGYTF

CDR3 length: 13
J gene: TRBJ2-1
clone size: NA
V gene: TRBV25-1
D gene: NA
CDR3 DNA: TGTGCCAGCAGCACTCCCTCCTACAATGAGCAGTTCTTC
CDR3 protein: CASSTPSYNEQFF

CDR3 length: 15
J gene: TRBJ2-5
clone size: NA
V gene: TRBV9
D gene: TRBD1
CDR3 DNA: TGTGCCAGCAGCACTCGGGACAGGGTAAGAGAGACCCAGTACTTC
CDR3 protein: CASSTRDRVRETQYF

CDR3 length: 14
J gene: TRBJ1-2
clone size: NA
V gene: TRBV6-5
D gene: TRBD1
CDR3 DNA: TGTGCCAGCAGGGTCGAACAGGGGACCGGTCGCTACACCTTC
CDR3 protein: CASRVEQGTGRYTF

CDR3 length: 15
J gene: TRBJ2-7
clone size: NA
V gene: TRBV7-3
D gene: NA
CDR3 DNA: TGTGCCAGCGCTGCTGGGGGGGCAGGGGACTACGAGCAGTACTTC
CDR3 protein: CASAAGGAGDYEQYF

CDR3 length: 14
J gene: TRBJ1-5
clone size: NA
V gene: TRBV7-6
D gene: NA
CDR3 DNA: TGTGCCAGCAGCGGGGGGCTGGGCAATCAGCCCCAGCATTTT
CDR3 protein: CASSGGLGNQPQHF

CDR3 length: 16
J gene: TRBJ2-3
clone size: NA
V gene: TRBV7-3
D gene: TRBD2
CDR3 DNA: TGTGCCAGCAGCTCGGGACTAGCGGGGGGCACAGATACGCAGTATTTT
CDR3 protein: CASSSGLAGGTDTQYF

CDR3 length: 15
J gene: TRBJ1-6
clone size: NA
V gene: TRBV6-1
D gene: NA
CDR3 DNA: TGTGCCAGCAGTGAGGGGCAGACCTATAATTCACCCCTCCACTTT
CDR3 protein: CASSEGQTYNSPLHF

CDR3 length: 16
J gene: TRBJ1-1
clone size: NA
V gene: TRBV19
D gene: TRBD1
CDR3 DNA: TGTGCCAGTAGTATAGCCCGGGACAGAGGGAACACTGAAGCTTTCTTT
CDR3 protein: CASSIARDRGNTEAFF

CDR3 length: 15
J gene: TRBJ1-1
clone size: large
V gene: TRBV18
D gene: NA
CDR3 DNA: TGTGCCAGCTCACCACCGTTAACAGGGAACACTGAAGCTTTCTTT
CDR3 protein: CASSPPLTGNTEAFF

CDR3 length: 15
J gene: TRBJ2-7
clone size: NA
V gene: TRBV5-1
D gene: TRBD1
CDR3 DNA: TGCGCCAGCAGCCCGACAGGGGTCGGCGGCTACGAGCAGTACTTC
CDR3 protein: CASSPTGVGGYEQYF

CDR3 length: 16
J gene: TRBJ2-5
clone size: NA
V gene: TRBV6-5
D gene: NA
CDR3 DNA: TGTGCCAGCAGTTACCAAATCTGGGCAGGCCAAGAGACCCAGTACTTC
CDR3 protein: CASSYQIWAGQETQYF

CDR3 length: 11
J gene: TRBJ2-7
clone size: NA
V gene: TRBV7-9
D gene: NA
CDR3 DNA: TGTGCCAGCAGCCTTAAAGGGACAATCAACTTC
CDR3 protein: CASSLKGTINF

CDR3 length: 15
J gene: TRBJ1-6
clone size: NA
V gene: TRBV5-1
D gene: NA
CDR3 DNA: TGCGCCAGCAAGCCCACCGAAGACTATAATTCACCCCTCCACTTT
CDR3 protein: CASKPTEDYNSPLHF

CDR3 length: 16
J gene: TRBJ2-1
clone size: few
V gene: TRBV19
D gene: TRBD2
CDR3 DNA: TGTGCCAGTAGCAGGGCCCTAGCGGGGATAGTAAATGAGCAGTTCTTC
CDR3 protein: CASSRALAGIVNEQFF

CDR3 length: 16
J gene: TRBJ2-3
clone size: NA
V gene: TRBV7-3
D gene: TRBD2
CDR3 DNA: TGTGCCAGCCGTAACGGTCGGGGGGGGTGGACAGATACGCAGTATTTT
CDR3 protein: CASRNGRGGWTDTQYF

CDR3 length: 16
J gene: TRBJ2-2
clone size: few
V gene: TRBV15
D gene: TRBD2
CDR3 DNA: TGTGCCACCAGCAGAGAGGCGGGGGGGCTGGTCGGGGAGCTGTTTTTT
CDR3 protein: CATSREAGGLVGELFF

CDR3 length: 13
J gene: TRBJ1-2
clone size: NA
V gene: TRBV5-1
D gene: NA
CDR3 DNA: TGCGCCAGCAGCTTGGGCAGCTCCTATGGCTACACCTTC
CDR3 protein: CASSLGSSYGYTF

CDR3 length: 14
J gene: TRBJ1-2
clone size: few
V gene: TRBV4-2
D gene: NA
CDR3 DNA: TGTGCCAGCAGCCAAGGCGGAGGATCCTATGGCTACACCTTC
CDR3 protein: CASSQGGGSYGYTF